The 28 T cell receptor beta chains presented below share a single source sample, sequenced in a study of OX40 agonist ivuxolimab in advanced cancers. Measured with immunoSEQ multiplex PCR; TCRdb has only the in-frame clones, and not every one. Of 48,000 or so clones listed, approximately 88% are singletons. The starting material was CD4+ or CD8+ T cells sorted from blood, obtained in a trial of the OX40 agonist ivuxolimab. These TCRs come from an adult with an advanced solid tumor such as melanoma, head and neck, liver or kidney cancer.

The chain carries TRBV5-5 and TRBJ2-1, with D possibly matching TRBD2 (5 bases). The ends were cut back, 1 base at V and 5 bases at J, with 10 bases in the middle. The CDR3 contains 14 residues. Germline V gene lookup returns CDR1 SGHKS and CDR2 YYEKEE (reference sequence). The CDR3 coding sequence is TGTGCCAGCAGCTTGTTCCGGGGTGACAATGAGCAGTTCTTC. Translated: CASSLFRGDNEQFF.

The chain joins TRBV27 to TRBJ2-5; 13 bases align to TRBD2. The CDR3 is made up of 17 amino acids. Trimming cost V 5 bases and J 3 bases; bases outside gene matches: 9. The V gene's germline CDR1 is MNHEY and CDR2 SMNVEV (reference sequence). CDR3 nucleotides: TGTGCCAGCAGTCCCCCAACTAGCGGGGGGGCGAAAGAGACCCAGTACTTC. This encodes CASSPPTSGGAKETQYF.

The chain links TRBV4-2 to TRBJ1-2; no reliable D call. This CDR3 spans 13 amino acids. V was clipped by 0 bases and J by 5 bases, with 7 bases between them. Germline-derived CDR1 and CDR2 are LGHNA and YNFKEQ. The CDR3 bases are TGTGCCAGCAGCCAAGAGGCCGATTATGGCTACACCTTC. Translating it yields CASSQEADYGYTF.

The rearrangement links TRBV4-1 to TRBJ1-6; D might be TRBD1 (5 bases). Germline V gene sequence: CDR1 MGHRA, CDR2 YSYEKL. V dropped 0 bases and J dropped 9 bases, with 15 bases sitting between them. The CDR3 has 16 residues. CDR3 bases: TGCGCCAGCAGCCAAGATATGGCTCTAGACAGTTCACCCCTCCACTTT. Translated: CASSQDMALDSSPLHF.

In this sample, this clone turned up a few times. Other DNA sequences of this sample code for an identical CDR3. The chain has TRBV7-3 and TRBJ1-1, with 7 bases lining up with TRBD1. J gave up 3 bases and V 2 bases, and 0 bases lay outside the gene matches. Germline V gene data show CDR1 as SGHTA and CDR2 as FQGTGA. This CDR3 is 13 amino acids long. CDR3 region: CASSLDRDTEAFF. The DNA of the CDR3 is TGTGCCAGCAGCTTAGACAGGGACACTGAAGCTTTCTTT.

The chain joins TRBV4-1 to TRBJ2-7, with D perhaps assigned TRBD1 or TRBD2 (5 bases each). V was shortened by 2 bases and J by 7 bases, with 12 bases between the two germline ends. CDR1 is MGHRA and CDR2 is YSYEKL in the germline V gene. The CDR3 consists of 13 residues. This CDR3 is CASSQTSWGEQYF. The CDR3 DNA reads TGCGCCAGCAGCCAAACTAGTTGGGGGGAGCAGTACTTC.

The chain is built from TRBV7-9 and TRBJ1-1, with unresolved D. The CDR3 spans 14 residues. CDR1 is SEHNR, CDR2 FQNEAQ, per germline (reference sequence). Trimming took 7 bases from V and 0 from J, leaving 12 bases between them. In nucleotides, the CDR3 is TGTGCCAGCACCCGGACGGAGTTGAACACTGAAGCTTTCTTT. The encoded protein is CASTRTELNTEAFF.

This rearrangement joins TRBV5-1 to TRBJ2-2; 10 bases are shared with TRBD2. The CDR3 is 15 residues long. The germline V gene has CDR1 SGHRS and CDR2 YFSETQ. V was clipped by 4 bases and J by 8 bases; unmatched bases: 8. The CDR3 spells CASSVSGRYRGELFF. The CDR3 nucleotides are TGCGCCAGCAGCGTTAGCGGGAGGTATAGAGGGGAGCTGTTTTTT.

The CDR3 nucleotides read TGTGCCAGCAGCTTAGCCCGGACAAACTCTTACGAGCAGTACTTC. This translates into CASSLARTNSYEQYF. This rearrangement joins TRBV7-2 to TRBJ2-7; a possible D gene is TRBD1 (5 bases). Trimming pared 0 bases from V and 4 bases from J, leaving 13 bases between. CDR3 length equals 15 residues. Germline CDR1 SGHTA, CDR2 FQGNSA. The entire variable domain, with the rest obtained from reference TRBV7-2 and TRBJ2-7, is as follows: GAGVSQSPSNKVTEKGKDVELRCDPISGHTALYWYRQSLGQGLEFLIYFQGNSAPDKSGLPSDRFSAERTGGSVSTLTIQRTQQEDSAVYLCASSLARTNSYEQYFGPGTRLTVT.

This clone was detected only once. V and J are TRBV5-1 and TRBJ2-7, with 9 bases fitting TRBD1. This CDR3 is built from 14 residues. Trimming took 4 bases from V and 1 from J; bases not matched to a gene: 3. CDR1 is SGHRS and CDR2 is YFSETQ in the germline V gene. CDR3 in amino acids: CASSGGTGSYEQYF. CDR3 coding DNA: TGCGCCAGCAGCGGGGGGACAGGGTCCTACGAGCAGTACTTC. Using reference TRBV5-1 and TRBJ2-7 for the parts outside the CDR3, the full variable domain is KAGVTQTPRYLIKTRGQQVTLSCSPISGHRSVSWYQQTPGQGLQFLFEYFSETQRNKGNFPGRFSGRQFSNSRSEMNVSTLELGDSALYLCASSGGTGSYEQYFGPGTRLTVT.

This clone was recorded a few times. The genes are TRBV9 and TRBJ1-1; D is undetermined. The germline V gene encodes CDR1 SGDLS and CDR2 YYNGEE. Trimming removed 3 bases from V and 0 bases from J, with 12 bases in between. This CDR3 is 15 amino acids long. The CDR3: CASSEFHELNTEAFF. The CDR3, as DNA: TGTGCCAGCAGCGAGTTCCACGAGTTGAACACTGAAGCTTTCTTT.

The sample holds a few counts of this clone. This CDR3 is CASSLGMRQEETQYF. Here the CDR3 DNA reads TGCGCCAGCAGCTTGGGAATGAGGCAGGAAGAGACCCAGTACTTC. The chain joins TRBV5-1 to TRBJ2-5; no clear D gene. CDR3 size: 15 residues. With 0 bases removed from V and 3 bases from J, the gap between germline ends came to 12 bases. Per germline, CDR1 SGHRS and CDR2 YFSETQ.

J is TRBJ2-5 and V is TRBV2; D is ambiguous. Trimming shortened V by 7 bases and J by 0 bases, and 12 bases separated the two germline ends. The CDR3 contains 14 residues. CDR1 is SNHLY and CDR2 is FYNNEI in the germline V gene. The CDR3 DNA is TGTGCCAGCACCCTCTCTATGTACCAAGAGACCCAGTACTTC. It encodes CASTLSMYQETQYF.

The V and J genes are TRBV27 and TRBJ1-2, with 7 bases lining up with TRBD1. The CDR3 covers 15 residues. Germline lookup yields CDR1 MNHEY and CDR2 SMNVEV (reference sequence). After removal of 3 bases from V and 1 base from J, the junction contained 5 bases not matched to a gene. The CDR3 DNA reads TGTGCCAGCAGTTTCGGGACAGACTTTAACTATGGCTACACCTTC. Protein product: CASSFGTDFNYGYTF.

The CDR3 DNA sequence: TGTGCCAGCAGTGTGACGGGAAGAAGCGGGTTGGGGAATGAGCAGTTCTTC. Translated, it gives CASSVTGRSGLGNEQFF. The chain uses TRBV2 and TRBJ2-1, with TRBD2 as a possible D gene (6 bases). The germline CDR1 and CDR2 sequences are SNHLY and FYNNEI. The CDR3 loop spans 17 amino acids. Deletions cut 4 bases from V and 7 bases from J, with 23 bases between.

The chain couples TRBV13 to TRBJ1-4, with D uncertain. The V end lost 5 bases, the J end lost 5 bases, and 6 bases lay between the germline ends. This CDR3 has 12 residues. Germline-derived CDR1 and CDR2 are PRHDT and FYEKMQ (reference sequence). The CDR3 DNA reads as TGTGCCAGCAGCGCCTTAAATGAAAAACTGTTTTTT. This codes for CASSALNEKLFF.

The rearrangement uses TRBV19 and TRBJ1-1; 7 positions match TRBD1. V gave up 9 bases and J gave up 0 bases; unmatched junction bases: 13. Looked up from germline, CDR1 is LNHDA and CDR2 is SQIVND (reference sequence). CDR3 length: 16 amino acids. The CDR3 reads CASAQTGTTMNTEAFF. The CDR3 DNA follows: TGTGCCAGCGCGCAGACAGGGACTACTATGAACACTGAAGCTTTCTTT.

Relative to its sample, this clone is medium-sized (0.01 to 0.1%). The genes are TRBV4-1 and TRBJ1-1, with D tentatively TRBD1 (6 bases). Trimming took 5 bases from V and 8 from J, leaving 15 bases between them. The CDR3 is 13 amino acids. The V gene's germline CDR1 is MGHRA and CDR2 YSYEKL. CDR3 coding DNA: TGCGCCAGCAGCTCCCAAGGGGGAGCCGAAGCTTTCTTT. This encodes CASSSQGGAEAFF.

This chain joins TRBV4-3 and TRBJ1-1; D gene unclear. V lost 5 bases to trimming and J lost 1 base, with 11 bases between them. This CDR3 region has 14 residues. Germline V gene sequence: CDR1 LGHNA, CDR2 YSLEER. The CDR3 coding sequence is TGCGCCAGCAGCAAGGCGTCGGGGAACACTGAAGCTTTCTTT. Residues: CASSKASGNTEAFF.

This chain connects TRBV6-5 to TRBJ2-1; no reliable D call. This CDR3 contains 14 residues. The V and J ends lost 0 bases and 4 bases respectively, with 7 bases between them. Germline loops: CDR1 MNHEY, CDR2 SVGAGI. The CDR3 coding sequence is TGTGCCAGCAGTTACTCGGCCGGGTACAATGAGCAGTTCTTC. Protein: CASSYSAGYNEQFF.

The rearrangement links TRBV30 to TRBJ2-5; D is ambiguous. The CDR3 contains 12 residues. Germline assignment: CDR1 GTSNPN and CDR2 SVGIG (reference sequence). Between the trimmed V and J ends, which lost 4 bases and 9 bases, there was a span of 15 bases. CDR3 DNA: TGTGCCTGGAATCACGGCCAATGGGCCCAGTACTTC. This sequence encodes CAWNHGQWAQYF.

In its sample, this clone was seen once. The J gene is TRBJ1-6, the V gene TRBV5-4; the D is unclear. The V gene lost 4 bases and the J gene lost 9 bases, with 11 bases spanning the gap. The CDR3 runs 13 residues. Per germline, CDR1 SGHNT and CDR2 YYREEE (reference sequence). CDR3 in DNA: TGTGCCAGCAGCCAAAATGTGGGTTCACCCCTCCACTTT. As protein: CASSQNVGSPLHF.

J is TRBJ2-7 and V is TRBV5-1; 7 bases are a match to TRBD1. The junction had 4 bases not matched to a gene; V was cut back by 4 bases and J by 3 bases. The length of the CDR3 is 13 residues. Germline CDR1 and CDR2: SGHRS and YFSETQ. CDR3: CASSPGQSYEQYF. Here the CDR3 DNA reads TGCGCCAGCAGCCCGGGACAGAGCTACGAGCAGTACTTC.

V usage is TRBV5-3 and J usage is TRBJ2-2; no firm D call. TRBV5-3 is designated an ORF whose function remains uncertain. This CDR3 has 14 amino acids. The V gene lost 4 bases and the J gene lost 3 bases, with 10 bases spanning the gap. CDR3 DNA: TGTGCCAGAAGCGGCCGTTGCGACACCGGGGAGCTGTTTTTT. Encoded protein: CARSGRCDTGELFF.

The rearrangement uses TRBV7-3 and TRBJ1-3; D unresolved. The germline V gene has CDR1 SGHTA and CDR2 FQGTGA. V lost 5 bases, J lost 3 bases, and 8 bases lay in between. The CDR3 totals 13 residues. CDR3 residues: CASSPRSGNTIYF. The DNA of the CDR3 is TGTGCCAGCAGCCCAAGGAGTGGAAACACCATATATTTT.

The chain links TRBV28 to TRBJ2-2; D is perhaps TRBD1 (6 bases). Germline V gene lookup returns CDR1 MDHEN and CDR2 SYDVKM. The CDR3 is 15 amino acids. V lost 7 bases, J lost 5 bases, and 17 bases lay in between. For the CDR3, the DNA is TGTGCCAGCAATCCCCCGGACAGAGAAACCGGGGAGCTGTTTTTT. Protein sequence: CASNPPDRETGELFF. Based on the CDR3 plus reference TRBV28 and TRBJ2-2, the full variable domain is DVKVTQSSRYLVKRTGEKVFLECVQDMDHENMFWYRQDPGLGLRLIYFSYDVKMKEKGDIPEGYSVSREKKERFSLILESASTNQTSMYLCASNPPDRETGELFFGEGSRLTVL.

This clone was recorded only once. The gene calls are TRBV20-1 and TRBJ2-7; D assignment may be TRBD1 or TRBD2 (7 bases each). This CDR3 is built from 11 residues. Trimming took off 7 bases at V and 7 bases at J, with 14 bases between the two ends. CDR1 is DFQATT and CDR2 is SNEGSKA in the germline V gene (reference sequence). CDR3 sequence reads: CSGVRGGEQYF. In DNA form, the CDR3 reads TGCAGTGGTGTCAGGGGGGGAGAGCAGTACTTC.

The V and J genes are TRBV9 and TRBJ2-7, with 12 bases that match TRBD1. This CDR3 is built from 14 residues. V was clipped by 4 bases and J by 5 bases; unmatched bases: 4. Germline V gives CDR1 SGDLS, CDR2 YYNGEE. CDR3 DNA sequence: TGTGCCAGCAGCTTCCGGGACAGGGGGCACGAGCAGTACTTC. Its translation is CASSFRDRGHEQYF. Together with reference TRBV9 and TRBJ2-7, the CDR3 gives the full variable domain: DSGVTQTPKHLITATGQRVTLRCSPRSGDLSVYWYQQSLDQGLQFLIQYYNGEERAKGNILERFSAQQFPDLHSELNLSSLELGDSALYFCASSFRDRGHEQYFGPGTRLTVT.